This T cell receptor beta chain was captured in a study of T cells after yellow fever vaccination. Study as a whole: The SMART-Seq v4 Ultra Low Input method served to prepare the low-cell-number fractions.

One entry per CDR3 protein results from TCRdb running MiXCR on the 5' RACE reads. The table includes roughly 500,000 distinct CDR3 sequences, approximately 21% detected once. V was clipped by 1 base and J by 3 bases, with 13 bases between them. CDR3 length equals 14 residues. From germline, CDR1 is DFQATT and CDR2 SNEGSKA (reference sequence). This clonotype has a handful of counts. Its specificity is not known. Notes on the study in general: Overall, a small share of clonotypes was seen in both CD4 and CD8 compartments.

Material: PBMCs, obtained 15 days after the yellow fever booster vaccination. This chain connects TRBV20-1 to TRBJ2-7; D is undetermined. This clonotype was obtained from a man aged 30 to 39 who received the YFV17D yellow fever vaccine. DNA for the CDR3: TGCAGTGCTAGAGCGGGCTGGAGCGACTACGAGCAGTACTTC. This translates into CSARAGWSDYEQYF.